The 31 T cell receptor beta chains listed next were all sequenced from one sample in a study of T cells in Graves' hyperthyroidism and ophthalmopathy. The TCR beta CDR3 regions underwent amplification using RNA transcripts as the source. HTBI primers drove first-round RT-PCR of the TCR CDR3. Each CDR3 protein gets one entry after TCRdb re-called the multiplex PCR reads with MiXCR. The sample has about 640,000 distinct CDR3 sequences, roughly 15% seen once. Sequencing input: blood. The source of these receptors is a woman aged 45-65 years with Graves' ophthalmopathy.

There are many counts of this clonotype. The CDR3 protein is CASSSPAGVEYEQFF. In DNA form, the CDR3 reads TGTGCCAGCAGCTCCCCAGCGGGAGTGGAGTATGAGCAGTTCTTC. The V and J genes are TRBV7-2 and TRBJ2-1; 8 bases fit TRBD2. Germline CDR1 is SGHTA and CDR2 is FQGNSA. V lost 4 bases to trimming and J lost 8 bases; unmatched junction nucleotides: 10. The CDR3 sequence is 15 residues long.

This clonotype was observed a few times. This chain uses TRBV29-1 with TRBJ1-2; D call uncertain. The CDR3 sequence is 10 residues long. Germline lookup yields CDR1 SQVTM and CDR2 ANQGSEA. V shed 4 bases and J shed 8 bases, with 8 bases lying between them. The CDR3: CSVVGVGYTF. CDR3 sequence (DNA): TGCAGCGTTGTCGGGGTCGGCTACACCTTC.

The CDR3 nucleotides are TGTGCCAGCACCTTGGACAGTAACTATAATGAAAAACTGTTTTTT. This sequence encodes CASTLDSNYNEKLFF. This chain links TRBV28 with TRBJ1-4, with D possibly matching TRBD1 (6 bases). V dropped 7 bases and J dropped 4 bases, with 16 bases sitting between them. The CDR3 is made up of 15 amino acids. CDR1 is MDHEN, CDR2 SYDVKM, per germline.

This clonotype has at least ten counts. The J gene is TRBJ2-1, the V gene TRBV20-1; no reliable D call. Trimming took off 0 bases at V and 1 base at J, with 13 bases between the two ends. This CDR3 spans 16 amino acids. Germline CDR1 is DFQATT and CDR2 is SNEGSKA (reference sequence). The DNA of the CDR3 is TGCAGTGCTAGAGACCCTTGGGGTGGGTCCTACAATGAGCAGTTCTTC. Protein sequence: CSARDPWGGSYNEQFF.

This clonotype was picked up a small number of times. The chain links TRBV7-2 to TRBJ2-7; TRBD1 matches 7 bases. J gave up 4 bases and V 1 base, and 7 bases lay outside the gene matches. Germline assignment: CDR1 SGHTA and CDR2 FQGNSA. This CDR3 is 15 amino acids long. The CDR3 DNA sequence: TGTGCCAGCAGCTTAGTAGACAGGGTCGGATACGAGCAGTACTTC. This sequence encodes CASSLVDRVGYEQYF.

This clonotype was recorded many times. This may stem from a read error, because a much larger clone lies one nucleotide away. The chain employs TRBV28 and TRBJ2-3, with D uncertain. Deletions cut 6 bases from V and 2 bases from J, with 3 bases between. This CDR3 has 11 amino acids. Germline CDR1 and CDR2: MDHEN and SYDVKM. The CDR3 DNA reads TGTGCCAGCAGGTCCACAGATACGCAGTATTTT. Its protein is CASRSTDTQYF.

This clonotype was seen at least ten times. The J gene is TRBJ1-1, the V gene TRBV12-3 or TRBV12-4; D perhaps matches TRBD1 (6 bases). CDR3 length equals 15 residues. V lost 4 bases and J lost 5, with 17 bases in between. The DNA for the CDR3 is TGTGCCAGCAGTTGGGGTTGGGGGCGGAGGACTGAAGCTTTCTTT. It translates to CASSWGWGRRTEAFF.

This clonotype was picked up many times. This chain uses TRBV18 with TRBJ2-3; the D is unclear. The CDR3 totals 14 residues. Per germline, CDR1 KGHSH and CDR2 LQKENI. The germline V and J ends were trimmed by 6 bases and 0 bases, with 10 bases remaining between them. CDR3 DNA sequence: TGTGCCAGCTCGCAAGCTTGGAGCACAGATACGCAGTATTTT. Protein product: CASSQAWSTDTQYF. Combining the CDR3 with reference TRBV18 and TRBJ2-3 gives the whole variable domain NAGVMQNPRHLVRRRGQEARLRCSPMKGHSHVYWYRQLPEEGLKFMVYLQKENIIDESGMPKERFSAEFPKEGPSILRIQQVVRGDSAAYFCASSQAWSTDTQYFGPGTRLTVL.

This clonotype has ten or more counts. A much larger clone differs by one base, so this may be a read error. The rearrangement links TRBV12-3 or TRBV12-4 to TRBJ2-3; 9 bases agree with TRBD2. CDR3 length equals 16 residues. The CDR3 loop reads CANSLDVAGATDTQYF. The CDR3 DNA sequence: TGTGCCAACAGTTTAGATGTAGCGGGAGCCACAGATACGCAGTATTTT.

This clonotype has a count of ten or more. The chain carries TRBV2 and TRBJ1-4; weak D call: TRBD1 (5 bases). Trimming removed 7 bases from V and 4 bases from J, with 13 bases in between. There are 14 residues in the CDR3. Germline lookup yields CDR1 SNHLY and CDR2 FYNNEI. DNA for the CDR3: TGTGCCAGCAACGGGGGTCCTGGTAATGAAAAACTGTTTTTT. It is translated as CASNGGPGNEKLFF.

This clonotype was seen many times. The V gene is TRBV30, the J gene TRBJ1-5, with D tentatively TRBD1 (6 bases). Germline V lookup: CDR1 GTSNPN, CDR2 SVGIG (reference sequence). V lost 1 base and J 6 bases, leaving 10 bases between the germline ends. The CDR3 is 13 residues long. This chain's CDR3 is CAWSAQGTQPQHF. As DNA, the CDR3 is TGTGCCTGGAGTGCGCAGGGGACTCAGCCCCAGCATTTT.

This clonotype was observed a handful of times. This CDR3 is CASSQERSSSYEQYF. CDR3 bases: TGCGCCAGCAGCCAAGAAAGATCCAGTTCCTACGAGCAGTACTTC. The rearrangement joins TRBV4-3 to TRBJ2-7, with D hard to call. Trimming pared 0 bases from V and 1 base from J, leaving 10 bases between. This CDR3 has 15 residues. CDR1 is LGHNA, CDR2 YSLEER, per germline.

The chain employs TRBV28 and TRBJ1-2; D is unclear. The CDR3 consists of 16 residues. Between the trimmed V and J ends, which lost 8 bases and 6 bases, there was a span of 25 bases. From germline, CDR1 is MDHEN and CDR2 SYDVKM. CDR3 nucleotides: TGTGCCAGCTCAACTCCACCCCTGTCGGATCTAAATGGCTACACCTTC. Its protein is CASSTPPLSDLNGYTF.

This rearrangement joins TRBV4-2 to TRBJ2-2; 11 bases line up with TRBD2. This CDR3 spans 17 amino acids. In germline, CDR1 is LGHNA, CDR2 YNFKEQ. The V segment lost 4 bases and the J segment 4 bases; nucleotides outside the gene matches: 8. The CDR3 DNA sequence: TGTGCCAGCAGCCTCTTGCGGCTAGCGGGGGGCACCGGGGAGCTGTTTTTT. Amino acids: CASSLLRLAGGTGELFF.

This clonotype occurred many times. The chain has TRBV3-1 and TRBJ2-7, with no clear D. Per germline, CDR1 LGHDT and CDR2 YNNKEL (reference sequence). V lost 4 bases to trimming and J lost 9 bases, with 10 bases between them. This CDR3 has 11 residues. The CDR3 region is CASSRWGWQYF. The CDR3 coding sequence is TGTGCCAGCAGCCGCTGGGGATGGCAGTACTTC.

The sample holds a few counts of this clonotype. This chain uses TRBV4-1 with TRBJ2-3; D unclear. Germline CDR1 reads MGHRA; CDR2 reads YSYEKL. Deletions cut 3 bases from V and 1 base from J, with 8 bases between. This CDR3 is built from 14 residues. CDR3 protein: CASSHDDGTDTQYF. The DNA for the CDR3 is TGCGCCAGCAGCCATGACGATGGCACAGATACGCAGTATTTT.

This clonotype was seen repeatedly, ten times or more. The chain uses TRBV20-1 and TRBJ2-1; maybe TRBD1 (6 bases). Deletions cut 6 bases from V and 3 bases from J, with 12 bases between. There are 13 residues in the CDR3. Germline V gene sequence: CDR1 DFQATT, CDR2 SNEGSKA (reference sequence). CDR3 coding DNA: TGCAGTGCCCGGGACAATAACTACAATGAGCAGTTCTTC. This sequence encodes CSARDNNYNEQFF.

This clonotype was counted a few times. The chain employs TRBV6-5 and TRBJ1-2; a possible D gene is TRBD1 (6 bases). V shed 4 bases and J shed 4 bases, with 16 bases lying between them. Germline V CDR1 and CDR2: MNHEY, SVGAGI. The CDR3 covers 15 residues. The CDR3 nucleotides read TGTGCCAGCAGTTCGGCGGGCAGGGGTGGCTATGGCTACACCTTC. Its protein is CASSSAGRGGYGYTF.

This clonotype was seen ten or more times. J is TRBJ2-1 and V is TRBV11-3, with D possibly called TRBD1 or TRBD2 (6 bases each). CDR1 and CDR2 from the germline V gene are SGHNT and YENEEA. The CDR3 has 16 residues. V dropped 1 base and J dropped 3 bases, with 13 bases sitting between them. The CDR3 reads CASSLVLGGVYNEQFF. The CDR3 DNA follows: TGTGCCAGCAGCTTAGTGTTGGGGGGCGTCTACAATGAGCAGTTCTTC.

This clonotype showed up just a few times. The rearrangement links TRBV7-9 to TRBJ2-7; 7 bases are a match to TRBD2. V was pared by 1 base and J by 3 bases, with 9 bases of the junction left unmatched. The CDR3 length is 16 residues. Germline CDR1 and CDR2: SEHNR and FQNEAQ (reference sequence). The CDR3 nucleotides are TGTGCCAGCAGCTTAGGGGGAGGGCGGGTCAGCTACGAGCAGTACTTC. Its protein product is CASSLGGGRVSYEQYF.

This clonotype was seen at least ten times. The V call is TRBV5-8, the J call TRBJ2-7; 9 bases map to TRBD2. Per the germline V gene, CDR1 is SGHTS and CDR2 is YDEGEE. This CDR3 region has 16 residues. The ends lost 5 bases at V and 4 bases at J; junction bases unmatched: 13. CDR3 amino acids: CASRDGLALIGYEQYF. DNA for the CDR3: TGTGCCAGCAGGGACGGACTAGCGCTCATCGGGTACGAGCAGTACTTC. The variable domain in full, completed from reference TRBV5-8 and TRBJ2-7, reads EAGVTQSPTHLIKTRGQQATLRCSPISGHTSVYWYQQALGLGLQFLLWYDEGEERNRGNFPPRFSGRQFPNYSSELNVNALELEDSALYLCASRDGLALIGYEQYFGPGTRLTVT.

This clonotype has a count of ten or more. This sequence joins TRBV7-2 and TRBJ2-2; D is possibly TRBD2 (6 bases). V shed 5 bases and J shed 8 bases, with 15 bases lying between them. The CDR3 sequence is 14 residues long. Germline V CDR1 and CDR2: SGHTA, FQGNSA. The CDR3 nucleotides read TGTGCCAGCAGCCCCCCGAGACTAGGGGGGGAGCTGTTTTTT. It is translated as CASSPPRLGGELFF.

This clonotype was seen many times. This sequence joins TRBV6-2 or TRBV6-3 and TRBJ2-1; 8 bases match TRBD2. Germline V lookup: CDR1 MNHEY, CDR2 SVGEGT. The CDR3 runs to 15 residues. The V and J ends lost 6 bases and 4 bases, in that order; junction bases with no gene match: 8. The CDR3 DNA follows: TGTGCCAGCAGATTCGGTCTAGCGGGTTACAATGAGCAGTTCTTC. Amino acids: CASRFGLAGYNEQFF.

Of note for this clonotype: Possible read error: a much larger clone is one base away. The CDR3 protein is CTSSQAGPRGEQYF. The CDR3 nucleotides are TGTACCAGCAGCCAAGCGGGGCCCAGGGGCGAGCAGTACTTC. V is TRBV14 and J is TRBJ2-7; TRBD2 is a possible D gene (7 bases). Germline CDR1 is SGHDN and CDR2 is FVKESK. The CDR3 length is 14 residues.

V gene TRBV25-1 combines with J gene TRBJ2-5; 15 bases map to TRBD2. The germline V gene has CDR1 MGHDK and CDR2 SYGVNS. The CDR3 extends over 18 amino acids. Trimming cost V 4 bases and J 4 bases; bases outside gene matches: 10. CDR3 amino acids: CASSATTGLAGGGETQYF. The CDR3 DNA sequence: TGTGCCAGCAGTGCCACAACGGGACTAGCGGGAGGTGGAGAGACCCAGTACTTC.

This clonotype was found many times. The V call is TRBV20-1, the J call TRBJ2-7, with D maybe TRBD1 (5 bases). CDR1 and CDR2 from the germline V gene are DFQATT and SNEGSKA (reference sequence). V was shortened by 2 bases and J by 2 bases, with 16 bases between the two germline ends. The CDR3 contains 15 residues. CDR3 amino acids: CSARSPARTTYEQYF. Written as DNA, the CDR3 is TGCAGTGCTAGATCGCCTGCCAGGACAACCTACGAGCAGTACTTC.

This clonotype was counted many times. The CDR3 sequence: CASRDSGTPTQYF. The CDR3 DNA reads as TGTGCCAGCAGAGACTCCGGGACTCCGACCCAGTACTTC. This sequence joins TRBV27 and TRBJ2-5, with TRBD2 as a possible D gene (6 bases). The CDR3 extends over 13 amino acids. CDR1 and CDR2 (germline): MNHEY, SMNVEV (reference sequence). The V end was cut by 6 bases, the J end by 7 bases, with 15 bases between.

The V call is TRBV6-2 or TRBV6-3, the J call TRBJ2-2; a possible D gene is TRBD2 (6 bases). Germline V gene lookup returns CDR1 MNHEY and CDR2 SVGEGT. The CDR3 extends over 13 amino acids. The V end lost 2 bases, the J end lost 7 bases, and 8 bases lay between the germline ends. CDR3: CASSYRRGGELFF. The CDR3 nucleotides read TGTGCCAGCAGTTACCGGAGGGGCGGGGAGCTGTTTTTT.

The V gene is TRBV6-6, the J gene TRBJ2-7, with D unresolved. The CDR3 totals 14 residues. Germline CDR1 and CDR2: MNHNY and SVGAGI (reference sequence). Trimming took off 2 bases at V and 5 bases at J, with 13 bases between the two ends. The CDR3: CASSYTIGSHEQYF. DNA for the CDR3: TGTGCCAGCAGTTACACCATCGGTTCCCACGAGCAGTACTTC.

This clonotype was detected ten times or more. This chain joins TRBV7-9 and TRBJ2-1; D not resolved. Germline CDR1 SEHNR, CDR2 FQNEAQ (reference sequence). Trimming cost V 1 base and J 7 bases, with 11 bases left between them. CDR3 length: 14 amino acids. DNA for the CDR3: TGTGCCAGCAGCTTAGTTCCGCGACGAAATGAGCAGTTCTTC. Translated, it gives CASSLVPRRNEQFF.

This clonotype was detected many times. The chain recombines TRBV7-9 with TRBJ2-7; maybe TRBD1 (5 bases). V lost 5 bases and J lost 0, with 11 bases in between. Germline CDR1 SEHNR, CDR2 FQNEAQ (reference sequence). This CDR3 spans 14 amino acids. DNA for the CDR3: TGTGCCAGCAGCACCCGACAGAGCTCCTACGAGCAGTACTTC. This sequence encodes CASSTRQSSYEQYF.